A selection of T cell receptor beta chains follows, all from one sample in a study of response to subunit inactivated influenza vaccine. One entry per CDR3 protein, called by TCRdb with MiXCR from the RT-PCR reads. Of around 250,000 distinct CDR3 sequences listed, about 12% are singletons. This specimen consisted of non-naive T cells sorted from PBMCs, obtained less than 15 days before vaccination. All receptors come from a man in his forties or fifties who received an inactivated influenza vaccine. Both conserved end residues are part of each CDR3. D genes are given only for firm matches. Rows give clone size only sometimes, using once, few, many, or a class for an expanded clone.

NA	NA	TRBV4-3	TRBJ1-5	CASSQDRSGGGNQPQHF	TGCGCCAGCAGCCAAGATAGATCGGGGGGCGGCAATCAGCCCCAGCATTTT
few	NA	TRBV6-5	TRBJ2-7	CASSYSPGAGAASEQYF	TGTGCCAGCAGTTACTCCCCAGGGGCGGGGGCCGCCTCCGAGCAGTACTTC
many	NA	TRBV20-1	TRBJ2-7	CSARERGEGYEQYF	TGCAGTGCTAGGGAAAGGGGGGAGGGCTACGAGCAGTACTTC
NA	NA	TRBV15	TRBJ1-3	CATSRTRAGNSGNTIYF	TGTGCCACCAGCAGAACTCGGGCAGGGAACTCTGGAAACACCATATATTTT
NA	NA	TRBV7-6	TRBJ2-2	CASSPEPSRFTGELFF	TGTGCCAGCAGCCCCGAACCTAGCCGGTTCACCGGGGAGCTGTTTTTT
many	TRBD1	TRBV29-1	TRBJ2-3	CSVEGRGFSSDTQYF	TGCAGCGTTGAAGGCAGGGGGTTTTCTTCGGATACGCAGTATTTT
few	TRBD2	TRBV7-2	TRBJ2-7	CASSLVASGGIHEQYF	TGTGCCAGCAGCTTAGTAGCCAGCGGGGGGATCCACGAGCAGTACTTC
NA	NA	TRBV7-2	TRBJ2-2	CASSLMWDEIGELFF	TGTGCCAGCAGCTTAATGTGGGATGAGATCGGGGAGCTGTTTTTT
NA	NA	TRBV5-6	TRBJ2-5	CASSWGDTQETQYF	TGTGCCAGCAGCTGGGGGGACACACAAGAGACCCAGTACTTC
NA	NA	TRBV7-9	TRBJ2-3	CASSWGAGRTGGTQYF	TGTGCCAGCAGCTGGGGGGCAGGCAGGACCGGGGGCACGCAGTATTTT
few	NA	TRBV6-1	TRBJ2-3	CASSPGQMFTDTQYF	TGTGCCAGCAGTCCCGGACAGATGTTCACAGATACGCAGTATTTT
NA	TRBD1	TRBV20-1	TRBJ2-7	CSAPGQGAYEQYF	TGCAGTGCTCCCGGACAGGGGGCTTACGAGCAGTACTTC
NA	NA	TRBV10-3	TRBJ2-6	CAISESSSERANVLTF	TGTGCCATCAGTGAGTCGTCATCCGAGAGGGCCAACGTCCTGACTTTC
NA	NA	TRBV30	TRBJ2-7	CAWRRPGTDISYEQYF	TGTGCCTGGAGACGCCCCGGGACGGATATATCTTACGAGCAGTACTTC
NA	NA	TRBV20-1	TRBJ2-1	CSARLDEQFF	TGCAGTGCTAGATTGGATGAGCAGTTCTTC
NA	NA	TRBV29-1	TRBJ2-5	CSAQPQETQYF	TGCAGTGCCCAACCTCAAGAGACCCAGTACTTC
few	NA	TRBV6-6	TRBJ2-7	CASSQGNSYEQYF	TGTGCCAGCAGCCAGGGTAACTCCTACGAGCAGTACTTC
NA	TRBD2	TRBV2	TRBJ2-1	CASSERAGATGGEQFF	TGTGCCAGCAGTGAACGAGCGGGAGCCACTGGGGGTGAGCAGTTCTTC
NA	TRBD2	TRBV7-6	TRBJ2-7	CASSLGSSGGAYEQYF	TGTGCCAGCAGCTTAGGGTCGAGCGGGGGGGCTTACGAGCAGTACTTC
NA	NA	TRBV5-1	TRBJ2-3	CASSLQGADTQYF	TGCGCCAGCAGCTTGCAGGGAGCAGATACGCAGTATTTT
few	NA	TRBV28	TRBJ2-2	CASRPLGQQNTGELFF	TGTGCCAGCAGGCCTTTAGGACAGCAGAACACCGGGGAGCTGTTTTTT
many	NA	TRBV12-3/TRBV12-4	TRBJ1-1	CASSGWGLGTEAFF	TGTGCCAGCAGCGGGTGGGGGCTGGGCACTGAAGCTTTCTTT
NA	NA	TRBV2	TRBJ1-4	CASSHRGGSGEKLFF	TGTGCCAGCAGTCATCGGGGGGGATCAGGAGAAAAACTGTTTTTT
few	NA	TRBV3-1	TRBJ1-2	CASSQGTGRGYGYTF	TGTGCCAGCAGCCAAGGGACGGGCCGAGGGTATGGCTACACCTTC
many	NA	TRBV7-2	TRBJ1-2	CASSLGIRYGYTF	TGTGCCAGCAGCTTAGGGATCCGCTATGGCTACACCTTC
few	TRBD2	TRBV14	TRBJ2-5	CASSHSRPPLAGGLQETQYF	TGTGCCAGCAGCCATAGTCGACCCCCTCTAGCGGGGGGACTCCAAGAGACCCAGTACTTC
few	NA	TRBV20-1	TRBJ2-7	CSARDGGLLYEQYF	TGCAGTGCTAGAGATGGCGGACTCCTCTACGAGCAGTACTTC
few	TRBD2	TRBV7-6	TRBJ2-1	CASSALAGGPDEQFF	TGTGCCAGCAGCGCCCTAGCGGGGGGGCCTGATGAGCAGTTCTTC
many	NA	TRBV7-6	TRBJ1-1	CASSFSNTEAFF	TGTGCCAGCAGCTTCAGTAACACTGAAGCTTTCTTT
few	NA	TRBV12-3/TRBV12-4	TRBJ1-5	CASSLEGRSNQPQHF	TGTGCCAGCAGTCTTGAGGGGCGAAGCAATCAGCCCCAGCATTTT
NA	NA	TRBV10-1	TRBJ1-2	CASSRTKNGNYGYTF	TGCGCCAGCTCCCGGACAAAAAACGGGAACTATGGCTACACCTTC
NA	TRBD2	TRBV4-2	TRBJ2-1	CASSQDSGLAGSYNEQFF	TGTGCCAGCAGCCAAGATTCGGGACTAGCGGGATCCTACAATGAGCAGTTCTTC
NA	NA	TRBV11-2	TRBJ2-7	CASSLVAGARGEQYF	TGTGCCAGCAGCTTAGTTGCGGGGGCGCGTGGCGAGCAGTACTTC
NA	NA	TRBV28	TRBJ2-6	CASTPLRGAGANVLTF	TGTGCCAGCACCCCCCTCCGCGGGGCAGGGGCCAACGTCCTGACTTTC
few	NA	TRBV5-1	TRBJ2-7	CASSLTGTPYYEQYF	TGCGCCAGCAGCCTTACCGGGACACCGTACTACGAGCAGTACTTC
NA	TRBD2	TRBV24-1	TRBJ2-2	CATAGTMDTGELFF	TGTGCCACCGCCGGGACTATGGACACCGGGGAGCTGTTTTTT
NA	NA	TRBV6-6	TRBJ2-7	CASSYAGSEQYF	TGTGCCAGCAGTTACGCAGGGTCGGAGCAGTACTTC
many	NA	TRBV20-1	TRBJ1-5	CSARDTNQPQHF	TGCAGTGCTAGAGATACAAATCAGCCCCAGCATTTT
NA	TRBD2	TRBV4-3	TRBJ2-3	CASSQGGSGGAGDTQYF	TGCGCCAGCAGCCAAGGTGGTAGCGGGGGGGCGGGAGATACGCAGTATTTT
few	NA	TRBV4-2	TRBJ1-1	CASSQGGVGTEAFF	TGTGCCAGCAGCCAAGGAGGGGTGGGAACTGAAGCTTTCTTT
many	TRBD1	TRBV7-6	TRBJ1-1	CASSLNTLGQGAGTEAFF	TGTGCCAGCAGCTTAAATACGCTGGGACAGGGGGCCGGCACTGAAGCTTTCTTT
NA	TRBD1	TRBV6-2/TRBV6-3	TRBJ2-7	CASSPPGQGAYEQYF	TGTGCCAGCAGCCCCCCGGGACAGGGGGCCTACGAGCAGTACTTC
many	NA	TRBV10-3	TRBJ1-5	CAISEGDRGRYQPQHF	TGTGCCATCAGTGAGGGGGACCGAGGGAGGTATCAGCCCCAGCATTTT